This TCR beta chain was retrieved from a study of early T cells in non-severe SARS-CoV-2 infection (dated by TCRdb to 2020 to 2023). In the study overall: TCR sequencing used bulk RNA from unsorted whole blood, so alpha and beta chains could not be paired. Summary of the overall study and its limitations: VDJdb matching was skewed toward anti-spike CD8 responses and likely underestimated virus-specific expansions, missing private and CD4 specificities.

This was a case-control study nested in a cohort of healthcare workers in London, UK, who had nasopharyngeal swab PCR tests and blood samples taken every week. Healthcare workers were recruited during the week of the UK lockdown, between 23 and 31 March 2020, and followed weekly for up to 16 weeks. This clonotype was seen many times. Its target antigen remains unknown. Within one base of it there is no much larger clone, and no base qualities were kept. V lost 6 bases and J lost 1 base; the stretch between them is 12 bases long. For CDR1 and CDR2, the germline V gene lists MNHNS and SASEGT. The CDR3, from cysteine to phenylalanine, totals 15 residues. Only the CDR3 region is kept as DNA, spanning 45 bases read in frame from base 1. The receptor library was made with 5' RACE. The sequencer was a NextSeq 500. Unique molecular identifiers were attached to individual cDNA molecules in the TCR library protocol so that sequencing error and PCR bias could be corrected. Both TCR alpha and beta chains were sequenced, and tight co-correlation was observed between alpha and beta sequence abundances in each sample. The study's own analysis went as follows. Decombinator V4 was used to annotate the V gene, J gene and CDR3 of the TCR sequences. Expanded TCRs were defined as changing significantly between any two time points under a Poisson model with p below 0.0001. TCR abundances were normalised to the total number of TCRs sequenced in each sample and reported as counts per million. TRAV1-2 paired with TRAJ12, TRAJ20 or TRAJ33 defined MAIT TCRs, while TRAV10 paired with TRAJ18 defined iNKT TCRs. VDJdb, accessed 1 November 2021, was searched for CMV, EBV and SARS-CoV-2 annotated TCRs, with TCRs annotated for multiple antigens excluded. TCRdb redid the processing of the public reads, applying fastp at Q25 and MiXCR, and retained in-frame beta chains. All rows with the same CDR3 protein become a single entry with the most common DNA and genes. These V and J calls rely on TCRdb rather than the paper's analysis. In all, the sample holds about 49,000 distinct CDR3 sequences, and less than 7.5% of those were seen once. The ten largest make up roughly 2.8% of the sample.

The starting material was whole blood, obtained at baseline. This chain is built from TRBV6-1 and TRBJ2-2; the D gene remains uncertain. This receptor was taken from an adult who was a healthcare worker with PCR-confirmed SARS-CoV-2 infection or an uninfected control (not recorded which). The DNA reads TGTGCCAGCAGGCCCCGGGCCCTGAACACCGGGGAGCTGTTTTTT. Translated, this is CASRPRALNTGELFF.